This is a list of T cell receptor beta chains from one sample in a study of T cell responses to AZD1222 COVID-19 vaccine. Sequencing was performed with immunoSEQ multiplex PCR; in TCRdb, only in-frame clones are kept and a portion is missing. The sample contains more than 95,000 clones, less than 95% of which appear only once. The specimen was peripheral blood, collected on day 0 of AZD1222 vaccination. Receptor source: an adult in good health. Each CDR3 is given without its conserved first and last residue. The order of the fields is CDR3 protein, V gene, J gene, clone size. Clone size is not always given. Where it is, it says once, few, many or a class for expanded clones.

CDR3aa: ASRLGWAGDADTQY
v_gene: TRBV5-1
j_gene: TRBJ2-3
abundance: NA

CDR3aa: ASSAESAGELF
v_gene: TRBV6-5
j_gene: TRBJ2-2
abundance: NA

CDR3aa: ASSKGQGRETQY
v_gene: TRBV6-5
j_gene: TRBJ2-5
abundance: NA

CDR3aa: ASSLGGNYGYT
v_gene: TRBV5-5
j_gene: TRBJ1-2
abundance: NA

CDR3aa: ASSGGQQETQY
v_gene: TRBV2
j_gene: TRBJ2-5
abundance: NA

CDR3aa: ASSFAGTGNSPLH
v_gene: TRBV5-1
j_gene: TRBJ1-6
abundance: NA

CDR3aa: ASSPNGAIAF
v_gene: TRBV7-9
j_gene: TRBJ1-1
abundance: NA

CDR3aa: ASSHREGPLH
v_gene: TRBV6-5
j_gene: TRBJ1-6
abundance: NA

CDR3aa: ASSHDQGTGTDTQY
v_gene: TRBV28
j_gene: TRBJ2-3
abundance: NA

CDR3aa: ASSQGGENTIY
v_gene: TRBV3-1/TRBV3-2
j_gene: TRBJ1-3
abundance: NA

CDR3aa: ASSDRKGDGYT
v_gene: TRBV6-6
j_gene: TRBJ1-2
abundance: once

CDR3aa: SVAGLGLNYGYT
v_gene: TRBV29-1
j_gene: TRBJ1-2
abundance: NA

CDR3aa: AISDYGQENIQY
v_gene: TRBV10-3
j_gene: TRBJ2-4
abundance: once

CDR3aa: SVVGLVTDTQY
v_gene: TRBV29-1
j_gene: TRBJ2-3
abundance: NA

CDR3aa: ASSPLRGGSGRETQY
v_gene: TRBV28
j_gene: TRBJ2-5
abundance: NA

CDR3aa: ASNRDLASNQPQH
v_gene: TRBV5-8
j_gene: TRBJ1-5
abundance: NA

CDR3aa: ASSYSLQGARSQPQH
v_gene: TRBV6-2/TRBV6-3
j_gene: TRBJ1-5
abundance: NA

CDR3aa: ASSLDRSGNTIY
v_gene: TRBV28
j_gene: TRBJ1-3
abundance: NA

CDR3aa: SVEGLAGSLDEQF
v_gene: TRBV29-1
j_gene: TRBJ2-1
abundance: NA

CDR3aa: ASTKGQGEMSGYT
v_gene: TRBV7-9
j_gene: TRBJ1-2
abundance: NA

CDR3aa: ATSDPRDAGTQY
v_gene: TRBV24-1
j_gene: TRBJ2-3
abundance: NA

CDR3aa: ASSEDRAGYT
v_gene: TRBV19
j_gene: TRBJ1-2
abundance: NA